The sequence of this TCR beta chain was determined in a study of control samples from healthy donors and cancer patients. The germline V gene encodes CDR1 SGHRS and CDR2 YFSETQ. The CDR3 is 16 residues long. With V trimmed by 4 bases and J by 6 bases, 13 bases remained unmatched. The repertoire was sequenced with immunoSEQ multiplex PCR; TCRdb's copy has only in-frame clones and lacks some. The sample has 110,000 to 150,000 clones; about 88% are singletons. Material for sequencing was blood. The TCR originated in a woman aged 25-40 years in good health. The V call is TRBV5-1, the J call TRBJ1-3; 7 bases fit TRBD1. The CDR3: CASSPLLGGKENTIYF. As DNA, the CDR3 is TGCGCCAGCAGCCCCCTCTTAGGGGGCAAAGAAAACACCATATATTTT.